The rows below give T cell receptor beta chains drawn from one sample of a study of T cell responses to AZD1222 COVID-19 vaccine. Sequencing was performed with immunoSEQ multiplex PCR; in TCRdb, only in-frame clones are kept and a portion is missing. The table shows 130,000 or so clones, with just over 90% occurring only once. The material sequenced was peripheral blood, taken on day 0 of AZD1222 vaccination. Receptors were obtained from an adult in good health. CDR3s include the opening cysteine and the closing phenylalanine or tryptophan. A D gene is named only where the DNA matches it firmly. Only some rows state a clone size, as once, few, many or a class for expanded clones.

CDR3 DNA: TGTGCCAGCAGTTTACAGCTAGCGGGATACAATGAGCAGTTCTTC
CDR3 protein: CASSLQLAGYNEQFF
J gene: TRBJ2-1
D gene: TRBD2
clone size: -
V gene: TRBV28

CDR3 DNA: TGTGCCAGCAGCCCCCAGCTAGCGGTGGGTATTGGTACGCAGTATTTT
CDR3 protein: CASSPQLAVGIGTQYF
J gene: TRBJ2-3
D gene: TRBD2
clone size: -
V gene: TRBV7-2

CDR3 DNA: TGTGCCAGCAGCTTAGCGGGCGGGAGGGCCGAGAATGAGCAGTTCTTC
CDR3 protein: CASSLAGGRAENEQFF
J gene: TRBJ2-1
D gene: TRBD2
clone size: few
V gene: TRBV7-2

CDR3 DNA: TGTGCCAGCAGTGCCGGTGACAATGAGCAGTTCTTC
CDR3 protein: CASSAGDNEQFF
J gene: TRBJ2-1
D gene: -
clone size: -
V gene: TRBV2

CDR3 DNA: TGCAGCGTTGAAAACCCCACGGGCTATGGCTACACCTTC
CDR3 protein: CSVENPTGYGYTF
J gene: TRBJ1-2
D gene: -
clone size: -
V gene: TRBV29-1

CDR3 DNA: TGTGCCAGCAGCTGGTCCAGCGGGAGCTCCTACGAGCAGTACTTC
CDR3 protein: CASSWSSGSSYEQYF
J gene: TRBJ2-7
D gene: TRBD2
clone size: -
V gene: TRBV11-2

CDR3 DNA: TGTGCCAGCAGCGTAACCCTTTCCAGCTCTGGAAACACCATATATTTT
CDR3 protein: CASSVTLSSSGNTIYF
J gene: TRBJ1-3
D gene: -
clone size: -
V gene: TRBV9

CDR3 DNA: TGCGCCAGCAGCTTAGCGGGAGGCCTGGAGCAGTACTTC
CDR3 protein: CASSLAGGLEQYF
J gene: TRBJ2-7
D gene: TRBD2
clone size: -
V gene: TRBV5-1

CDR3 DNA: TGTGCCAGCAGTGAAGGGACAGGGGGCGTTGAAAAACTGTTTTTT
CDR3 protein: CASSEGTGGVEKLFF
J gene: TRBJ1-4
D gene: TRBD1
clone size: -
V gene: TRBV6-1

CDR3 DNA: TGTGCCAGCAGTTCCTTCTCTGGGTCACCCCTCCACTTT
CDR3 protein: CASSSFSGSPLHF
J gene: TRBJ1-6
D gene: -
clone size: -
V gene: TRBV28

CDR3 DNA: TGTGCCAGCACCCGAGACCGCAATGAGCAGTTCTTC
CDR3 protein: CASTRDRNEQFF
J gene: TRBJ2-1
D gene: -
clone size: -
V gene: TRBV6-5

CDR3 DNA: TGTGCCAGCAGACCCGGCCCCGCTGGCTACACCTTC
CDR3 protein: CASRPGPAGYTF
J gene: TRBJ1-2
D gene: -
clone size: once
V gene: TRBV28

CDR3 DNA: TGTGCCAGCAGCGTAGTGCCTAGCGGGACCATCTCCTACAATGAGCAGTTCTTC
CDR3 protein: CASSVVPSGTISYNEQFF
J gene: TRBJ2-1
D gene: TRBD2
clone size: once
V gene: TRBV9

CDR3 DNA: TGCGCCACCGGTGAGCCGGGACTAGCTGGGAATGAGCAGTTCTTC
CDR3 protein: CATGEPGLAGNEQFF
J gene: TRBJ2-1
D gene: TRBD2
clone size: -
V gene: TRBV5-1

CDR3 DNA: TGCGCCAGCAGCTTGTACAGTGAAACTGAAGCTTTCTTT
CDR3 protein: CASSLYSETEAFF
J gene: TRBJ1-1
D gene: -
clone size: -
V gene: TRBV5-1

CDR3 DNA: TGCGCCAGCAGCTCTACACCACCAGGGGGAGTAAGCGCTGGGGCCAACGTCCTGACTTTC
CDR3 protein: CASSSTPPGGVSAGANVLTF
J gene: TRBJ2-6
D gene: TRBD1
clone size: -
V gene: TRBV5-1

CDR3 DNA: TGTGCCAGCAGTAGCGGGGGGTTAGGCCACGAGCAGTACTTC
CDR3 protein: CASSSGGLGHEQYF
J gene: TRBJ2-7
D gene: TRBD2
clone size: -
V gene: TRBV28

CDR3 DNA: TGTGCCACCTCACCTCCCTGGGGGATGAACACCGGGGAGCTGTTTTTT
CDR3 protein: CATSPPWGMNTGELFF
J gene: TRBJ2-2
D gene: -
clone size: -
V gene: TRBV24-1

CDR3 DNA: TGCAGCGTTCAGGGGGGCGAACGTCAAAAACTGTTTTTT
CDR3 protein: CSVQGGERQKLFF
J gene: TRBJ1-4
D gene: TRBD1
clone size: -
V gene: TRBV29-1

CDR3 DNA: TGCGCCAGCAGCACGGGAACTAGCACAGATACGCAGTATTTT
CDR3 protein: CASSTGTSTDTQYF
J gene: TRBJ2-3
D gene: -
clone size: -
V gene: TRBV5-1

CDR3 DNA: TGTGCCAGCAGTATCCAGGGGGGCTCCTACGAGCAGTACTTC
CDR3 protein: CASSIQGGSYEQYF
J gene: TRBJ2-7
D gene: -
clone size: -
V gene: TRBV28

CDR3 DNA: TGTGCCAGCAGCTTGGAAGGGAGGATCACAGATACGCAGTATTTT
CDR3 protein: CASSLEGRITDTQYF
J gene: TRBJ2-3
D gene: -
clone size: -
V gene: TRBV5-6

CDR3 DNA: TGTGCCAGCGCAAGGGCGACCTCTGGAAACACCATATATTTT
CDR3 protein: CASARATSGNTIYF
J gene: TRBJ1-3
D gene: -
clone size: -
V gene: TRBV6-5

CDR3 DNA: TGCGCCAGCAGCGACCCGGGACAAGGGACCCAGTACTTC
CDR3 protein: CASSDPGQGTQYF
J gene: TRBJ2-5
D gene: -
clone size: -
V gene: TRBV5-1

CDR3 DNA: TGTGCCAGCAGCACCCGCCCGGACAGGGAGGAGACCCAGTACTTC
CDR3 protein: CASSTRPDREETQYF
J gene: TRBJ2-5
D gene: TRBD1
clone size: -
V gene: TRBV3-1/TRBV3-2

CDR3 DNA: TGTGCCAGCAGTTTAAAGGCGTCTCAGCCCCAGCATTTT
CDR3 protein: CASSLKASQPQHF
J gene: TRBJ1-5
D gene: -
clone size: -
V gene: TRBV27

CDR3 DNA: TGTGCCACCCGGACGGGTAACACCGGGGAGCTGTTTTTT
CDR3 protein: CATRTGNTGELFF
J gene: TRBJ2-2
D gene: -
clone size: -
V gene: TRBV9

CDR3 DNA: TGTGCCAGCAGTGAATGGGGGTCGATGAACACTGAAGCTTTCTTT
CDR3 protein: CASSEWGSMNTEAFF
J gene: TRBJ1-1
D gene: -
clone size: -
V gene: TRBV6-1

CDR3 DNA: TGTGCCAGCAGCTCCGGGCCAGTAAACGAGCAGTACTTC
CDR3 protein: CASSSGPVNEQYF
J gene: TRBJ2-7
D gene: -
clone size: few
V gene: TRBV5-4

CDR3 DNA: TGCGCCAGCAGCTTTGAAGCTTTTAATTCACCCCTCCACTTT
CDR3 protein: CASSFEAFNSPLHF
J gene: TRBJ1-6
D gene: -
clone size: -
V gene: TRBV5-1

CDR3 DNA: TGCGCCAGCAGTGAGTTTGCGGGTTCCGAGACCCAGTACTTC
CDR3 protein: CASSEFAGSETQYF
J gene: TRBJ2-5
D gene: -
clone size: -
V gene: TRBV10-1

CDR3 DNA: TGTGCCAGCAGACCAGACTTGAACACTGAAGCTTTCTTT
CDR3 protein: CASRPDLNTEAFF
J gene: TRBJ1-1
D gene: -
clone size: -
V gene: TRBV28

CDR3 DNA: TGTGCCAGCAGCTTAGCACAGGGGCCCTACGAGCAGTACTTC
CDR3 protein: CASSLAQGPYEQYF
J gene: TRBJ2-7
D gene: TRBD1
clone size: -
V gene: TRBV11-2

CDR3 DNA: TGTGCCAGCAGTGAGCATCCACTTGGGGAAAAACTGTTTTTT
CDR3 protein: CASSEHPLGEKLFF
J gene: TRBJ1-4
D gene: -
clone size: -
V gene: TRBV2

CDR3 DNA: TGTGCTAGTGGTTTGGTACCCGGGACTAGCGGAAACAATGAGCAGTTCTTC
CDR3 protein: CASGLVPGTSGNNEQFF
J gene: TRBJ2-1
D gene: TRBD2
clone size: -
V gene: TRBV12-5

CDR3 DNA: TGTGCCAGCTCAACTTACAGGGGGGAGAACACTGAAGCTTTCTTT
CDR3 protein: CASSTYRGENTEAFF
J gene: TRBJ1-1
D gene: TRBD1
clone size: few
V gene: TRBV18

CDR3 DNA: TGTGCCACCAGCAGAGATTTTTTTACTAGCGGGAGGTCCTCCTACAATGAGCAGTTCTTC
CDR3 protein: CATSRDFFTSGRSSYNEQFF
J gene: TRBJ2-1
D gene: TRBD2
clone size: -
V gene: TRBV15

CDR3 DNA: TGCAGCGTGGTCCGGACCAGAGGACTAGCGGGGGAGCAAGAGACCCAGTACTTC
CDR3 protein: CSVVRTRGLAGEQETQYF
J gene: TRBJ2-5
D gene: TRBD2
clone size: -
V gene: TRBV29-1

CDR3 DNA: TGTGCCAGCAGCTATCGTCCCCTCCTGGAGAGGGGCAATGAGCAGTTCTTC
CDR3 protein: CASSYRPLLERGNEQFF
J gene: TRBJ2-1
D gene: -
clone size: few
V gene: TRBV7-8

CDR3 DNA: TGTGCCACTCAGGGAAGAGGCTACACCTTC
CDR3 protein: CATQGRGYTF
J gene: TRBJ1-2
D gene: -
clone size: -
V gene: TRBV7-6

CDR3 DNA: TGTGCCAGCAGTTCCGGGACAGCCTACACCGGGGAGCTGTTTTTT
CDR3 protein: CASSSGTAYTGELFF
J gene: TRBJ2-2
D gene: TRBD1
clone size: -
V gene: TRBV28

CDR3 DNA: TGTGCCAGCAGCTTATCCCGACTAGCGGGAGGGCCCACAGATACGCAGTATTTT
CDR3 protein: CASSLSRLAGGPTDTQYF
J gene: TRBJ2-3
D gene: TRBD2
clone size: -
V gene: TRBV13

CDR3 DNA: TGCGCCAGCAGCCAAGGGTTACGGACCGCCAGCACAGATACGCAGTATTTT
CDR3 protein: CASSQGLRTASTDTQYF
J gene: TRBJ2-3
D gene: -
clone size: -
V gene: TRBV4-1

CDR3 DNA: TGTGCCAGCAGCTTGGTGACGGGAGACACTGAAGCTTTCTTT
CDR3 protein: CASSLVTGDTEAFF
J gene: TRBJ1-1
D gene: -
clone size: once
V gene: TRBV5-4

CDR3 DNA: TGCGCCAGCAGCTTGGGCAACTATAATTCACCCCTCCACTTT
CDR3 protein: CASSLGNYNSPLHF
J gene: TRBJ1-6
D gene: -
clone size: -
V gene: TRBV5-1

CDR3 DNA: TGTGCCAGCAGCCTAGGGGGGCTCGGTGAAAAACTGTTTTTT
CDR3 protein: CASSLGGLGEKLFF
J gene: TRBJ1-4
D gene: -
clone size: -
V gene: TRBV5-4

CDR3 DNA: TGTGCCAGCAGTTTAATTGGATCCCTGGTATACGAGCAGTACTTC
CDR3 protein: CASSLIGSLVYEQYF
J gene: TRBJ2-7
D gene: -
clone size: -
V gene: TRBV28

CDR3 DNA: TGTGCCAGCCGCTGGGGGGGACAAACGATCACAGATACGCAGTATTTT
CDR3 protein: CASRWGGQTITDTQYF
J gene: TRBJ2-3
D gene: -
clone size: -
V gene: TRBV5-6

CDR3 DNA: TGTGCCAGCAGCTTCCCCGTTAGCTCCTACGAGCAGTACTTC
CDR3 protein: CASSFPVSSYEQYF
J gene: TRBJ2-7
D gene: -
clone size: -
V gene: TRBV11-2

CDR3 DNA: TGTGCCAGCAGCTTACTTAGCATGAAAGAGACCCAGTACTTC
CDR3 protein: CASSLLSMKETQYF
J gene: TRBJ2-5
D gene: -
clone size: -
V gene: TRBV7-9

CDR3 DNA: TGTGCCAGCAGTTTATCCGGGGGTGACACTGAAGCTTTCTTT
CDR3 protein: CASSLSGGDTEAFF
J gene: TRBJ1-1
D gene: -
clone size: -
V gene: TRBV27